A single sample is the source of the 5 T cell receptor beta chains below, sequenced in a study of blood T cell repertoires in COVID-19. The repertoire was sequenced with immunoSEQ multiplex PCR; TCRdb's copy has only in-frame clones and lacks some. The sample consists of 200,000 to 250,000 clones, roughly 87% of them appearing once. Material: PBMCs or T cells enriched from blood (not recorded which). All receptors come from a man aged 25 to 45 who had recovered from COVID-19.

The V and J genes are TRBV29-1 and TRBJ2-3; 10 nucleotides match TRBD1. Looked up from germline, CDR1 is SQVTM and CDR2 is ANQGSEA. The V gene end was trimmed by 5 bases and the J gene end by 7 bases; junction bases not matched to a gene: 12. The CDR3 contains 15 residues. For the CDR3, the DNA is TGCAGCGTTTACCCAACCGGGACAGGGGACCATACGCAGTATTTT. Amino acid sequence: CSVYPTGTGDHTQYF.

The sample holds a few counts of this clone. The V call is TRBV5-1, the J call TRBJ2-7; 9 bases agree with TRBD1. Germline CDR1 is SGHRS and CDR2 is YFSETQ. The CDR3 totals 17 residues. V trimming: 0 bases; J trimming: 6 bases; junction bases outside the gene matches: 13. CDR3 protein: CASSLDPPGQGIIEQYF. CDR3 DNA: TGCGCCAGCAGCTTGGACCCACCGGGACAGGGAATTATCGAGCAGTACTTC.

CDR3 in DNA: TGTGCCAGCAGCCACCCCCCGGCAGGAAACTATGGCTACACCTTC. Residues: CASSHPPAGNYGYTF. The rearrangement uses TRBV6-5 and TRBJ1-2; D gene unclear. Trimming pared 6 bases from V and 2 bases from J, leaving 16 bases between. The CDR3 is 15 amino acids. Germline assignment: CDR1 MNHEY and CDR2 SVGAGI.

The chain recombines TRBV7-2 with TRBJ2-7; D unresolved. Trimming removed 1 base at V and 6 bases at J, with 13 bases between. The CDR3 has 14 amino acids. Germline lookup yields CDR1 SGHTA and CDR2 FQGNSA. The CDR3 sequence is CASSLGLSGGEQYF. In DNA, the CDR3 is TGTGCCAGCAGCTTAGGCTTATCCGGCGGCGAGCAGTACTTC.

V is TRBV3-1 (or the pseudogene TRBV3-2) and J is TRBJ2-3; D is perhaps TRBD2 (6 bases). CDR3 length equals 16 residues. The V end was cut by 0 bases, the J end by 0 bases, with 10 bases between. CDR1 and CDR2 (germline): LGHDT, YNNKEL (reference sequence). The CDR3 nucleotides read TGTGCCAGCAGCCAAGAGTGGCGGGGCAGCACAGATACGCAGTATTTT. Residues: CASSQEWRGSTDTQYF.